This TCR beta chain is drawn from a study of T cells after yellow fever vaccination. Study-level points and caveats: Clonotypes found in both CD4 and CD8 compartments made up a small share. Booster sampling recovered most clones from primary vaccination (96% CD4, around 88% CD8). Abundant clonotypes from the bulk population could contaminate FACS-sorted repertoires.

For TCR, cDNA came from 5'RACE template switching, which added a universal primer site and UMIs. TCRdb called the 5' RACE reads again in MiXCR, with one record for every CDR3 protein. The sample lists more than 450,000 distinct CDR3 sequences; less than 25% were seen once. Comments on this clonotype: Its cognate antigen is unknown.

In germline, CDR1 is LGHNA, CDR2 YNFKEQ. This CDR3 has 14 amino acids. Trimming removed 1 base from V and 9 bases from J; junction bases left unmatched: 3. The chain uses TRBV4-2 and TRBJ1-6, with 7 bases identical to TRBD1. This specimen was PBMCs, taken roughly 20 days after the first yellow fever vaccination. This clonotype was obtained from a man aged 18 to 35 who received the YFV17D yellow fever vaccine. CDR3 in DNA: TGTGCCAGCAGCCAAGGGCAGGGGGGTTCACCCCTCCACTTT. Translated: CASSQGQGGSPLHF.